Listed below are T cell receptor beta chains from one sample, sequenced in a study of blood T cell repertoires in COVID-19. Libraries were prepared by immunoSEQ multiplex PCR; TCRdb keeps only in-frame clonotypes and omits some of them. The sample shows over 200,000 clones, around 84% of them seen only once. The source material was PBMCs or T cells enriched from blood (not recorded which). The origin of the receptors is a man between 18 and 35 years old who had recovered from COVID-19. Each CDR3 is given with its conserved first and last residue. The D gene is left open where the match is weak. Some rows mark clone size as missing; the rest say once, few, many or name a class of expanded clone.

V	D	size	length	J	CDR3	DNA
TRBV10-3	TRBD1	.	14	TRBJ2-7	CAISDGTVSYEQYF	TGTGCCATCAGTGACGGGACAGTCTCCTACGAGCAGTACTTC
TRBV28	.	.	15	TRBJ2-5	CASSFSGTNQETQYF	TGTGCCAGCAGTTTCAGCGGGACAAATCAAGAGACCCAGTACTTC
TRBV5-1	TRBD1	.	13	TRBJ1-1	CASRSQGDTEAFF	TGCGCCAGCAGGTCCCAGGGGGACACTGAAGCTTTCTTT
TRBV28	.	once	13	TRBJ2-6	CASSYSPFGVLTF	TGTGCCAGCAGTTACAGTCCCTTCGGCGTCCTGACTTTC
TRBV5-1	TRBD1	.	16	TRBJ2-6	CASSITGASGANVLTF	TGCGCCAGCAGCATTACAGGGGCCAGTGGGGCCAACGTCCTGACTTTC
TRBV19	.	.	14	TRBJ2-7	CASSIETGPYEQYF	TGTGCCAGTAGTATTGAGACAGGACCCTACGAGCAGTACTTC
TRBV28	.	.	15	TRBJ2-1	CASSRRGPLWNEQFF	TGTGCCAGCAGCCGCCGAGGGCCTCTCTGGAATGAGCAGTTCTTC
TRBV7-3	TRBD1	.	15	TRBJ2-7	CASSRSGTGKYEQYF	TGTGCCAGCAGCCGTAGTGGGACAGGGAAATACGAGCAGTACTTC
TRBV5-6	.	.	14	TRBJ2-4	CASSFWGPQNIQYF	TGTGCCAGCAGCTTTTGGGGGCCACAAAACATTCAGTACTTC
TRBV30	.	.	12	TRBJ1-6	CACSQPSSPLHF	TGTGCCTGTAGCCAGCCGAGTTCACCCCTCCACTTT
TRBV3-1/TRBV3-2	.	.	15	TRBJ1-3	CASSQRQGLGNTIYF	TGTGCCAGCAGCCAGCGCCAGGGACTAGGAAACACCATATATTTT
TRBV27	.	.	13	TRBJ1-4	CASSLAGREKLFF	TGTGCCAGCAGTTTAGCAGGGCGGGAAAAACTGTTTTTT
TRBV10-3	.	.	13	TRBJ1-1	CAIKGQLNTEAFF	TGTGCCATCAAAGGACAGCTGAACACTGAAGCTTTCTTT
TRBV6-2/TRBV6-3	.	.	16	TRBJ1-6	CASSYSPGRQNSPLHF	TGTGCCAGCAGTTACTCGCCTGGCAGGCAGAATTCACCCCTCCACTTT
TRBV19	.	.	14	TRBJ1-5	CASSIGQYNQPQHF	TGTGCCAGTAGTATTGGACAGTACAATCAGCCCCAGCATTTT
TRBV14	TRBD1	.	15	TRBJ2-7	CASSATDRAYYEQYF	TGTGCCAGCAGCGCTACGGACAGGGCCTACTACGAGCAGTACTTC
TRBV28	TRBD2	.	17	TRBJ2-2	CASIRLAGGAGTGELFF	TGTGCCAGCATAAGGCTAGCGGGAGGGGCCGGCACCGGGGAGCTGTTTTTT
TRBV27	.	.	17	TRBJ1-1	CASSLFVTPRVNTEAFF	TGTGCCAGCAGTTTATTCGTCACACCTCGGGTGAACACTGAAGCTTTCTTT
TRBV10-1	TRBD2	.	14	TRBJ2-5	CASSSQRGQETQYF	TGCGCCAGCAGTAGCCAGCGGGGTCAAGAGACCCAGTACTTC
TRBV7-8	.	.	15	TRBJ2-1	CASSFSGLTGDEQFF	TGTGCCAGCAGCTTCTCCGGACTAACCGGCGATGAGCAGTTCTTC
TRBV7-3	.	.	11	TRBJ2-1	CASSSGNEQFF	TGTGCCAGCAGTTCCGGCAATGAGCAGTTCTTC
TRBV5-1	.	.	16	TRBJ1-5	CASSLGAGAGVQPQHF	TGCGCCAGCAGCTTGGGTGCAGGGGCGGGGGTTCAGCCCCAGCATTTT
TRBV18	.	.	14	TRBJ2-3	CASSPPGSSDTQYF	TGTGCCAGCTCACCGCCGGGATCTTCAGATACGCAGTATTTT
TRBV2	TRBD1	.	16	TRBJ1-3	CASTSTGSDSGNTIYF	TGTGCCAGCACCTCGACAGGGAGCGACTCTGGAAACACCATATATTTT
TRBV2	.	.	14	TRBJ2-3	CASKHRDRTDTQYF	TGTGCCAGCAAACACAGGGATAGGACAGATACGCAGTATTTT
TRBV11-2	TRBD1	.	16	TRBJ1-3	CASSSFRGSSGNTIYF	TGTGCCAGCAGCTCCTTCAGGGGGAGCTCTGGAAACACCATATATTTT
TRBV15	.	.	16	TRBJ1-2	CATSRDGVRGNYGYTF	TGTGCCACCAGCAGAGATGGTGTAAGGGGTAACTATGGCTACACCTTC
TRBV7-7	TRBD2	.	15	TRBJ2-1	CASSLGLAGVAEQFF	TGTGCTAGCAGCTTAGGACTAGCGGGAGTGGCTGAGCAGTTCTTC
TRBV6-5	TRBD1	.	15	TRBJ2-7	CASSQGQGFTYEQYF	TGTGCCAGCAGCCAGGGACAGGGGTTTACCTACGAGCAGTACTTC
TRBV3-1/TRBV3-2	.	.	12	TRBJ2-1	CASSQESVEQFF	TGTGCCAGCAGCCAAGAGAGTGTTGAGCAGTTCTTC
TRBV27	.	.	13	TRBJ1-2	CASSFPGEGGYTF	TGTGCCAGCAGTTTCCCAGGGGAGGGAGGCTACACCTTC